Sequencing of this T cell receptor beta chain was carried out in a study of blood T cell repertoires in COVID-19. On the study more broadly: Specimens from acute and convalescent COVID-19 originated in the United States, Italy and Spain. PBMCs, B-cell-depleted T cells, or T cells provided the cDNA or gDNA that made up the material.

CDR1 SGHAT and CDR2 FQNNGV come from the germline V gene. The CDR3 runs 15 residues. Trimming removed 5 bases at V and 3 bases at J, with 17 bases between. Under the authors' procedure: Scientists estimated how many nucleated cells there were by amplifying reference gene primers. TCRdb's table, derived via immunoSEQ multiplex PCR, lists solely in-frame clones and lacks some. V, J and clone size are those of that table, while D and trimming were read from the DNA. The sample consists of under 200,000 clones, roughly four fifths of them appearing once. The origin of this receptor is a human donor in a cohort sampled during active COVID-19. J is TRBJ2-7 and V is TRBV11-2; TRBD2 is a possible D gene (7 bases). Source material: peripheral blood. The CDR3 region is CASSRGRGLDYEQYF. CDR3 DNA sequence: TGTGCCAGCAGCCGGGGGCGGGGGCTGGACTACGAGCAGTACTTC.